The following is a TCR beta chain sequence with its context. TCRdb ran MiXCR on the 5' RACE reads and lists one entry per CDR3 protein. The profile covers 190,000 or so distinct CDR3 sequences, with about a fifth appearing a single time and approximately 22% taken by the ten largest. These data belong to a study of T-cell memory formation after mild COVID-19. CDR1 MNHEY and CDR2 SVGEGT come from the germline V gene. This CDR3 has 13 amino acids. Trimming pared 4 bases from V and 2 bases from J, leaving 9 bases between. This chain connects TRBV6-2 or TRBV6-3 to TRBJ2-7, with D perhaps TRBD1 or TRBD2 (5 bases each). The clonotype comes from an adult woman who had mild COVID-19 (a few samples of this study predate the infection). Cell type and time point are not known. Sequencing was carried out using PBMCs or a T cell subset sorted from them (not recorded which). For the CDR3, the DNA is TGTGCCAGCAGTTTCGGGGCTGCCTACGAGCAGTACTTC. Amino acids: CASSFGAAYEQYF.